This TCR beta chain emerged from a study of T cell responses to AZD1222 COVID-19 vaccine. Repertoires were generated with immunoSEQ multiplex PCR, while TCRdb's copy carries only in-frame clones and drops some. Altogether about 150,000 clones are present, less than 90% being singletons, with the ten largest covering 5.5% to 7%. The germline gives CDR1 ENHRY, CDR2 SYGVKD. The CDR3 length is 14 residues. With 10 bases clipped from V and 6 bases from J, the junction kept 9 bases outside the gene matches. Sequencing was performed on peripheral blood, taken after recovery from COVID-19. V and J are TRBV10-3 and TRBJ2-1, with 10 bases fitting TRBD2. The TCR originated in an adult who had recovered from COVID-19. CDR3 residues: CATNWASGSNEQFF. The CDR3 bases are TGTGCCACGAACTGGGCTAGCGGGAGCAATGAGCAGTTCTTC.